This TCR beta chain came from a study of T cell responses to AZD1222 COVID-19 vaccine (dated by TCRdb to the early 2020s). For the study in its entirety: A total of under 250 trial participants underwent TCR sequencing, of whom nearly 210 had received two doses of AZD1222 and around 26 had received two doses of the MenACWY control vaccine. Trial participants were enrolled into age subgroups of 18-55, 56-69 and 70-plus years, which contained around 150, 29 and 61 TCR-sequenced participants, respectively.

The CDR3 regions of human TCRbeta chains were analyzed by immunosequencing. Per the authors' processing: TCRs in the repertoires were compared against a reference library of SARS-CoV-2-specific TCRs that had been generated with the MIRA antigen-specificity platform. Breadth was defined as the fraction of unique TCRs that were SARS-CoV-2-associated. Depth was defined as the fraction of total T cells that were SARS-CoV-2-associated. Using the MIRA data, every spike-specific TCR was mapped to the spike region that the TCR reacted to and assigned to either a CD4 or a CD8 class. Log10-transformed breadth and depth values were compared by one-way ANOVA with Sidak's multiple comparisons tests. TCRdb took this table from immuneACCESS and kept in-frame rearrangements with V and J called. Such tables lack part of the clones; where checked against another copy, unresolved V genes explain under half of the gap, and the rest is unexplained. V, J and clone size reflect that table, while D and trimming were determined from the DNA. The sample contains about 75,000 clones, about 91% of them found a single time. Approximately 9.1% of the sample is taken by the ten largest.

In regard to this clone: Its antigen has not been determined. Qualities for individual bases were not recorded, and no much larger clone is one base off.

The time point label on this specimen signifies: about 28 days (+/-7) after the second vaccine dose. Per the publication, the treatment or condition label means: meningococcal conjugate vaccine given as trial control. Samples from vaccinated people were obtained from the UK trials COV001 and COV002, which included a single-blind randomized controlled phase 2/3 trial of AZD1222 (ChAdOx1 nCoV-19) in healthy adults. Trial participant PBMC samples were collected at day 0 and day 28 after the second dose for TCRbeta chain sequencing. Paper-wide results and their limitations: Epitopes outside the regions mutated in the B.1.351 and B.1.1.7 variants were reportedly recognized by nearly half of the unique spike-specific TCRs. The whole spike protein was spanned by vaccine-associated CD4 TCRs, and dominant responses were seen in regions 160-218 and 743-854. The 56-69-year group was small, and its depth increase did not reach significance, likely because of low power. Spike-specific TCR breadth and depth rose significantly after two AZD1222 doses compared with day 0 and with MenACWY recipients. No day 14 peak-response samples were available, so repertoires were characterized only after the peak T cell response. Most participants were white British and females outnumbered males, and the authors suggested that clonal diversity may have been underestimated. Only a handful of AZD1222 recipients were SARS-CoV-2 seropositive at baseline, limiting conclusions about previously exposed vaccinees.

The CDR3 numbers 16 residues from cysteine through phenylalanine. Just CDR3 DNA is preserved here, 48 bases in frame from base 1. CDR1 is given as GTSNPN and CDR2 as SVGIG, both from the germline V gene (reference sequence). Cut back by 1 base and 4 bases, the V and J ends lie 17 bases apart. The rearrangement combines TRBV30 with TRBJ1-5; no D gene can be assigned with confidence. The sequence derives from an adult who received the MenACWY meningococcal vaccine as a control. The sample in question was peripheral blood, obtained 28 days after the second dose of the MenACWY control vaccine. The CDR3 sequence is CAWSAPGGQRNQPQHF. The DNA sequence follows: TGTGCCTGGAGTGCCCCGGGTGGGCAGCGTAATCAGCCCCAGCATTTT.